The present T cell receptor beta chain was sequenced within a study of breast tumors, draining lymph nodes, adjacent tissues. Study conclusions and caveats: Tumor repertoires ranked between lymph nodes and nontumor tissue in diversity, with V and J gene preferences.

In germline, CDR1 is LNHDA, CDR2 SQIVND (reference sequence). J lost 6 bases, V lost 3 bases, and 10 bases had no gene match. The length of the CDR3 is 15 residues. Axillary draining lymph nodes of breast cancer patients supplied the node samples. One entry per CDR3 protein results from TCRdb running MiXCR on the multiplex PCR reads. The table records 150,000 to 200,000 distinct CDR3 sequences, approximately 30% of them present only once. As to this clonotype: Its target is not known.

Material for sequencing was axillary lymph node tissue. The source of this sequence is a female donor with breast cancer. Some clones in this sample may be carry-over from other donors' samples. This rearrangement joins TRBV19 to TRBJ1-1, with TRBD1 matching 7 bases. The CDR3 DNA sequence: TGTGCCAGTAGTATTTCAGGGGGACTTTTCTCTGAAGCTTTCTTT. Its protein product is CASSISGGLFSEAFF.